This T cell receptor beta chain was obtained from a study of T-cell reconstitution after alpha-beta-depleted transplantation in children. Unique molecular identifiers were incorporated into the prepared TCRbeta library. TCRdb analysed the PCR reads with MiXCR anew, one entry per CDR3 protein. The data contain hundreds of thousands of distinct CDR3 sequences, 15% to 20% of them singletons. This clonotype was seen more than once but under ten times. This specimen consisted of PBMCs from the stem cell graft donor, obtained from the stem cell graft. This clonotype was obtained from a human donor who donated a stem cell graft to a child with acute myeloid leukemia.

Here the CDR3 reads CASSPHGGANEKLFF. Written as DNA, the CDR3 is TGTGCCAGCAGTCCTCATGGGGGGGCTAATGAAAAACTGTTTTTT. This chain links TRBV12-3 or TRBV12-4 with TRBJ1-4; TRBD1 is a possible D gene (5 bases). V lost 5 bases and J lost 3, with 13 bases in between. The CDR3 is made up of 15 amino acids.